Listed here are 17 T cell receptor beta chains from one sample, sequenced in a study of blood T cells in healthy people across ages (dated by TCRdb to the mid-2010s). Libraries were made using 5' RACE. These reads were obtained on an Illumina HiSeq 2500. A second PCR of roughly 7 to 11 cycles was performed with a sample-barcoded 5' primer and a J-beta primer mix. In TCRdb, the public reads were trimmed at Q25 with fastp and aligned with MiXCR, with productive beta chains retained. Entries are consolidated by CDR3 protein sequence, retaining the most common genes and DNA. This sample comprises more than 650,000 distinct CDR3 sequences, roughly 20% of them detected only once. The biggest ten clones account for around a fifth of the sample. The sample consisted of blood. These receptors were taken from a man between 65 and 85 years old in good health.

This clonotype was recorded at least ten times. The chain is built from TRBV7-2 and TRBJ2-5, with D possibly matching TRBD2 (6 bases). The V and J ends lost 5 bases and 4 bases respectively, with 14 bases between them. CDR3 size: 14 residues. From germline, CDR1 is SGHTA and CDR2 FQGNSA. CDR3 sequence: CASSAGGGSETQYF. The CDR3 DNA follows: TGTGCCAGCAGCGCCGGTGGAGGGTCAGAGACCCAGTACTTC. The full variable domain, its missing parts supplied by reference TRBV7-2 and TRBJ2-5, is GAGVSQSPSNKVTEKGKDVELRCDPISGHTALYWYRQSLGQGLEFLIYFQGNSAPDKSGLPSDRFSAERTGGSVSTLTIQRTQQEDSAVYLCASSAGGGSETQYFGPGTRLLVL.

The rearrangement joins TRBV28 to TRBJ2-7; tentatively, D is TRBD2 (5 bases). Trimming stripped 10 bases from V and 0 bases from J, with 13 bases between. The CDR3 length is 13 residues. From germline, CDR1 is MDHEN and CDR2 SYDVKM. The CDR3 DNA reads TGTGCCACCCTTTCGGGGTACTCCTACGAGCAGTACTTC. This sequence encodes CATLSGYSYEQYF.

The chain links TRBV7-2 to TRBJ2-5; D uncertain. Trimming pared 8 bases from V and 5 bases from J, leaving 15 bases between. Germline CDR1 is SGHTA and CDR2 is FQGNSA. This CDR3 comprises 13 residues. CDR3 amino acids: CASWPAGTETQYF. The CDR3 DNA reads TGTGCCAGCTGGCCCGCTGGCACGGAGACCCAGTACTTC.

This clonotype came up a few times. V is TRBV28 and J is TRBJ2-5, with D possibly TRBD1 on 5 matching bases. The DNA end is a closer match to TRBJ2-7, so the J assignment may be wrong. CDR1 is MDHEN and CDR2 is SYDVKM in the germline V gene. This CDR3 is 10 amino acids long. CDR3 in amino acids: CATYRYEQYF. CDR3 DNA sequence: TGTGCCACTTACAGGTACGAGCAGTACTTC.

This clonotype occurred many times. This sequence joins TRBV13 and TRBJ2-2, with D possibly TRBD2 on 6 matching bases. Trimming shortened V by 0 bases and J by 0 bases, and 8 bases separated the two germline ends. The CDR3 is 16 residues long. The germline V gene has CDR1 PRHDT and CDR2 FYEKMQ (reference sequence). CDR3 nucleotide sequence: TGTGCCAGCAGCTTAGGACTAGCAGCGAACACCGGGGAGCTGTTTTTT. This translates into CASSLGLAANTGELFF. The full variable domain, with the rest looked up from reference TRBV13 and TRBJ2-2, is AAGVIQSPRHLIKEKRETATLKCYPIPRHDTVYWYQQGPGQDPQFLISFYEKMQSDKGSIPDRFSAQQFSDYHSELNMSSLELGDSALYFCASSLGLAANTGELFFGEGSRLTVL.

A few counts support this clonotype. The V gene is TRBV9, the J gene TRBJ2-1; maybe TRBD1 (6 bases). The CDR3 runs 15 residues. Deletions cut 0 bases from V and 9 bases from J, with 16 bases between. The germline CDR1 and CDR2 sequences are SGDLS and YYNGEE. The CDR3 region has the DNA TGTGCCAGCAGCGTAGGTCCAGGGGAAGGAAGTGAGCAGTTCTTC. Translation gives CASSVGPGEGSEQFF.

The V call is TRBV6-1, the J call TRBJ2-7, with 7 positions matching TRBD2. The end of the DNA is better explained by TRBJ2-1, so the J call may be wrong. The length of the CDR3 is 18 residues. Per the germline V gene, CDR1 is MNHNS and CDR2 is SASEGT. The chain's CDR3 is CASRTQLGGTPPYNEQFF. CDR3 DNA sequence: TGTGCCAGCAGGACCCAATTGGGGGGGACTCCACCATACAATGAGCAGTTCTTC.

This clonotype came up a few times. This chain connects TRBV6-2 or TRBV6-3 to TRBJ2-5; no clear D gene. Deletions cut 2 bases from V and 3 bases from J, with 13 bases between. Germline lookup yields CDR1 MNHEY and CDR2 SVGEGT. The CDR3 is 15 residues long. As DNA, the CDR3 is TGTGCCAGCAGTTACCTGCGGATTTCTGAAGAGACCCAGTACTTC. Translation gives CASSYLRISEETQYF.

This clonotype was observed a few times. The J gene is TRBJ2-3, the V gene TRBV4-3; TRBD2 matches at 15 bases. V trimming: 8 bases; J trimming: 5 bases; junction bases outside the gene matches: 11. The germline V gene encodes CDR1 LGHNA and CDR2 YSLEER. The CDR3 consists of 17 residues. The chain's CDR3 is CASPGLAGGEERDTQYF. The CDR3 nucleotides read TGCGCCAGCCCAGGACTAGCGGGAGGGGAAGAAAGAGATACGCAGTATTTT.

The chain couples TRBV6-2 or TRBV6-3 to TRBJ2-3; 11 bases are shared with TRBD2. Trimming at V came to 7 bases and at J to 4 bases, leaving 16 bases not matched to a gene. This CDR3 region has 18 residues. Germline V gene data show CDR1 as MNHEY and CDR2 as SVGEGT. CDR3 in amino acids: CASTDQSSGRAGADTQYF. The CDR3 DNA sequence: TGTGCCAGCACCGACCAAAGTAGCGGGAGGGCCGGTGCAGATACGCAGTATTTT.

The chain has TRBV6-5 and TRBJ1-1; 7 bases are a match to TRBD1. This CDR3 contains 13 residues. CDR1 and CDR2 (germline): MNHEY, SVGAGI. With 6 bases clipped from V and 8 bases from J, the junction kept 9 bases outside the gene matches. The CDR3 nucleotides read TGTGCCAGCAGCGCGGGGGACAGTGGGGAAGCTTTCTTT. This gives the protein CASSAGDSGEAFF.

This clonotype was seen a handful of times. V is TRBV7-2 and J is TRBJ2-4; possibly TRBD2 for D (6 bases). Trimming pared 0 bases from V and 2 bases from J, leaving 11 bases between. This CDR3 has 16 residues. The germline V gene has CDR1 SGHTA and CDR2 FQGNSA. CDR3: CASSLAQGLPKNIQYF. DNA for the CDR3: TGTGCCAGCAGCTTAGCGCAAGGACTACCCAAAAACATTCAGTACTTC.

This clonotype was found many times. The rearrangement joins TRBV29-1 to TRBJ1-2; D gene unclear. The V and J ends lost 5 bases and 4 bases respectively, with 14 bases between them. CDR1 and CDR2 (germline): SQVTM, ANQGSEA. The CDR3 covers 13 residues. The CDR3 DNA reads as TGCAGCGTTCGATCATCGGAGTTCTATGGCTACACCTTC. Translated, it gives CSVRSSEFYGYTF.

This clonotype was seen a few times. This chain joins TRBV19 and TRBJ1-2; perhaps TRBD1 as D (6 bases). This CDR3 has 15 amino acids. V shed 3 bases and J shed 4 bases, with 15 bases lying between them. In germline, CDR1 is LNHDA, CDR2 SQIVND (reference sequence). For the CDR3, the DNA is TGTGCCAGTAGTATCCCACAGGGCCATATCTATGGCTACACCTTC. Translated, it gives CASSIPQGHIYGYTF.

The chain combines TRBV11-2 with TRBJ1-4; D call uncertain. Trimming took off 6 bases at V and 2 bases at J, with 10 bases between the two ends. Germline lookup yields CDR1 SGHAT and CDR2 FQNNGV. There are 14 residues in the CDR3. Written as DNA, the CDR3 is TGTGCCAGCAGTTACACACCCACTAATGAAAAACTGTTTTTT. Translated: CASSYTPTNEKLFF.

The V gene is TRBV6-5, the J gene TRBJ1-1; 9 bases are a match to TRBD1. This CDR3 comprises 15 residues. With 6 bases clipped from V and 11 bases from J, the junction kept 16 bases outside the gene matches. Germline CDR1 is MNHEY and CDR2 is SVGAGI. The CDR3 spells CASSLPGTGIHCAFF. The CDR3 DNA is TGTGCCAGCAGCCTTCCCGGGACAGGGATCCATTGTGCTTTCTTT.

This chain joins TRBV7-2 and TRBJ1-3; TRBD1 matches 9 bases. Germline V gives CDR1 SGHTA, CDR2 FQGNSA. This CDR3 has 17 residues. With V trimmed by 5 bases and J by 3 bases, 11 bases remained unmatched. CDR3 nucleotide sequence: TGTGCCAGCAGCCCAAGCCGGGACAGGGAAGGTGGAAACACCATATATTTT. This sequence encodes CASSPSRDREGGNTIYF.